Below, 27 T cell receptor beta chains from the same sample are listed, as sequenced in a study of T cells in Graves' hyperthyroidism and ophthalmopathy. Template material for amplifying TCR beta CDR3 regions consisted of RNA transcripts. First-round RT-PCR targeting the TCR CDR3 was performed with the HTBI primer set. TCRdb itself ran the multiplex PCR reads through MiXCR, one entry per CDR3 protein. Here the sample spans around 600,000 distinct CDR3 sequences, 13% to 15% being singletons. What was sequenced was blood. These receptors were obtained from a woman aged 18 to 35 with Graves' ophthalmopathy.

This clonotype has a count of ten or more. This chain joins TRBV12-3 or TRBV12-4 and TRBJ1-1; perhaps TRBD1 as D (6 bases). Trimming removed 6 bases from V and 11 bases from J, with 13 bases in between. CDR3 length: 11 residues. The CDR3 bases are TGTGCCAGCAGCATAGGAAGGGGGGCTTTCTTT. Protein product: CASSIGRGAFF.

In its sample, this clonotype was seen many times. One end of the junction does not line up with germline, which may come from a read error. The V call is TRBV2, the J call TRBJ2-4; no firm D call. Germline V gene lookup returns CDR1 SNHLY and CDR2 FYNNEI. This CDR3 region has 12 residues. The CDR3 region has the DNA TGTGCCAGCAGTGAAGGCCCCCGGAGTCAGCACTTC. Encoded protein: CASSEGPRSQHF.

This clonotype showed up just a few times. This chain joins TRBV19 and TRBJ1-2; D is possibly TRBD1 (5 bases). The germline CDR1 and CDR2 sequences are LNHDA and SQIVND (reference sequence). Trimming pared 0 bases from V and 3 bases from J, leaving 20 bases between. The CDR3 extends over 18 amino acids. The DNA of the CDR3 is TGTGCCAGTAGTATAGAATGGCCGACAGTCCCGAGAGACTATGGCTACACCTTC. Translation: CASSIEWPTVPRDYGYTF.

This clonotype was seen at least ten times. The genes are TRBV5-8 and TRBJ1-4; 11 bases align to TRBD1. The CDR3 has 15 residues. Germline V gene data show CDR1 as SGHTS and CDR2 as YDEGEE. Losses at the gene ends were 4 bases for V and 7 bases for J; bases not matched to a gene: 6. CDR3 loop: CASSPTGTGGEKLFF. The CDR3 DNA follows: TGTGCCAGCAGCCCGACCGGGACAGGGGGTGAAAAACTGTTTTTT. Complete variable domain (other parts from reference TRBV5-8 and TRBJ1-4): EAGVTQSPTHLIKTRGQQATLRCSPISGHTSVYWYQQALGLGLQFLLWYDEGEERNRGNFPPRFSGRQFPNYSSELNVNALELEDSALYLCASSPTGTGGEKLFFGSGTQLSVL.

The chain combines TRBV11-3 with TRBJ2-2, with 9 bases identical to TRBD2. The J segment lost 0 bases and the V segment lost 1 base, leaving 3 bases of the junction unmatched. The CDR3 is 17 amino acids. CDR1 SGHNT and CDR2 YENEEA come from the germline V gene. The CDR3 protein is CASSLVSGSANTGELFF. The CDR3 bases are TGTGCCAGCAGCTTAGTTAGCGGGAGCGCGAACACCGGGGAGCTGTTTTTT.

This clonotype has ten or more counts. CDR3 residues: CASSLLAVTYNEQFF. The CDR3 DNA sequence: TGTGCCAGCAGCCTGCTAGCGGTAACCTACAATGAGCAGTTCTTC. V gene TRBV6-2 or TRBV6-3 combines with J gene TRBJ2-1; 7 bases match TRBD2. Germline CDR1 reads MNHEY; CDR2 reads SVGEGT. J was trimmed by 2 bases and V by 6 bases; bases with no gene match: 7. This CDR3 has 15 amino acids.

This clonotype was detected once. The chain carries TRBV10-3 and TRBJ2-1; tentatively, D is TRBD2 (7 bases). The CDR3 runs 15 residues. The V gene's germline CDR1 is ENHRY and CDR2 SYGVKD. Trimming stripped 7 bases from V and 7 bases from J, with 20 bases between. The CDR3 is CAITGEGGLGNEQFF. Here the CDR3 DNA reads TGTGCCATCACCGGAGAGGGGGGGTTAGGGAATGAGCAGTTCTTC.

The sample holds a few counts of this clonotype. The chain employs TRBV6-1 and TRBJ2-6; D is unclear. V was cut by 6 bases and J by 4 bases, with 22 bases left in between. CDR3 length: 18 residues. Germline loops: CDR1 MNHNS, CDR2 SASEGT. The DNA for the CDR3 is TGTGCCAGCAGCGCCCCCCCGATTCTATCTCTGGGGGCCAACGTCCTGACTTTC. Its translation: CASSAPPILSLGANVLTF.

This clonotype was seen more than once but under ten times. The chain has TRBV7-8 and TRBJ2-5; TRBD2 matches at 15 bases. The CDR3 is made up of 19 amino acids. V was clipped by 5 bases and J by 1 base; unmatched bases: 11. CDR1 is SGHVS, CDR2 FQNEAQ, per germline. CDR3 sequence: CASSTGTSGRPDTQETQYF. In DNA form, the CDR3 reads TGTGCCAGCAGCACCGGGACTAGCGGGAGGCCTGATACCCAAGAGACCCAGTACTTC. The complete variable domain, with remaining parts taken from reference TRBV7-8 and TRBJ2-5, reads GAGVSQSPRYKVAKRGQDVALRCDPISGHVSLFWYQQALGQGPEFLTYFQNEAQLDKSGLPSDRFFAERPEGSVSTLKIQRTQQEDSAVYLCASSTGTSGRPDTQETQYFGPGTRLLVL.

In this sample, this clonotype turned up many times. The chain joins TRBV12-3 or TRBV12-4 to TRBJ1-4; the D is unclear. Trimming shortened V by 3 bases and J by 4 bases, and 9 bases separated the two germline ends. This CDR3 has 14 residues. DNA for the CDR3: TGTGCCAGCAGTTTGTTGGAGGGTAATGAAAAACTGTTTTTT. Translation gives CASSLLEGNEKLFF.

This clonotype was counted ten times or more. This chain links TRBV7-6 with TRBJ2-3; the D gene is possibly TRBD2 (6 bases). The germline V gene encodes CDR1 SGHVS and CDR2 FNYEAQ. The V end was cut by 4 bases, the J end by 4 bases, with 18 bases between. CDR3 length: 16 residues. The CDR3 sequence: CASSYTSPPAPDTQYF. DNA for the CDR3: TGTGCCAGCAGCTACACTAGCCCCCCTGCTCCAGATACGCAGTATTTT.

Note on this clonotype: This may be a read error, as it is one base from a much larger clone. The chain combines TRBV3-1 with TRBJ1-6, with 7 nucleotides matching TRBD1. V lost 2 bases and J lost 5; bases outside the gene matches: 0. The germline CDR1 and CDR2 sequences are LGHDT and YNNKEL (reference sequence). There are 14 residues in the CDR3. CDR3 bases: TGTGCCAGCAGCCAAACAGGGGATAATTCACCCCTCCACTTT. Translated, it gives CASSQTGDNSPLHF.

Concerning this clonotype: This could be a read error, since a much larger clone is one nucleotide away. This is likely a read error, given that the CDR3 carries no conserved phenylalanine or tryptophan at its end. The chain has TRBV7-9 and TRBJ2-3, with 7 bases that match TRBD2. This CDR3 comprises 14 residues. J was trimmed by 2 bases and V by 5 bases; bases with no gene match: 4. Per germline, CDR1 SEHNR and CDR2 FQNEAQ (reference sequence). The CDR3 loop reads CASSTSGTTDTQYY. The CDR3 region has the DNA TGTGCCAGCAGCACCAGCGGGACCACAGATACGCAGTATTAT.

The gene calls are TRBV7-6 and TRBJ1-2, with a weak D call TRBD1 (6 bases). V was trimmed by 4 bases and J by 3 bases, leaving 15 bases between them. The CDR3 is 15 residues long. Germline V gene lookup returns CDR1 SGHVS and CDR2 FNYEAQ. The CDR3 protein is CASSSPDRGYYGYTF. The CDR3 DNA follows: TGTGCCAGCAGCTCCCCGGACAGAGGATACTATGGCTACACCTTC.

This clonotype occurred many times. The V and J genes are TRBV11-3 and TRBJ1-1; D gene ambiguous. The CDR3 is made up of 15 amino acids. The germline CDR1 and CDR2 sequences are SGHNT and YENEEA. Trimming stripped 1 base from V and 1 base from J, with 10 bases between. CDR3 coding DNA: TGTGCCAGCAGCTTAGGAGCGGAGTCGAACACTGAAGCTTTCTTT. Protein: CASSLGAESNTEAFF.

V and J are TRBV24-1 and TRBJ2-5; D is unresolved. CDR1 and CDR2 (germline): KGHDR, SFDVKD. The V and J ends lost 0 bases and 1 base respectively, with 5 bases between them. This CDR3 spans 14 amino acids. The CDR3 nucleotides read TGTGCCACCAGTGATTTGGACTTCCAAGAGACCCAGTACTTC. It codes for CATSDLDFQETQYF.

Only a few counts were recorded for this clonotype. The chain is built from TRBV6-1 and TRBJ1-5; the D is unclear. This CDR3 spans 16 amino acids. Trimming stripped 7 bases from V and 0 bases from J, with 16 bases between. Germline V lookup: CDR1 MNHNS, CDR2 SASEGT. The CDR3 DNA reads TGTGCCAGCACCCCGACGGGAAGACATAGCAATCAGCCCCAGCATTTT. Translated, it gives CASTPTGRHSNQPQHF.

The sample holds many counts of this clonotype. This chain connects TRBV12-3 or TRBV12-4 to TRBJ2-7; D gene uncertain. Trimming took off 6 bases at V and 7 bases at J, with 13 bases between the two ends. CDR3 size: 12 residues. The CDR3 DNA reads as TGTGCCAGCAGCCCCCAGGTAGGGGAGCAGTACTTC. Translating it yields CASSPQVGEQYF.

This clonotype occurred many times. V usage is TRBV6-2 or TRBV6-3 and J usage is TRBJ2-7; TRBD2 aligns across 13 bases. Trimming at V came to 2 bases and at J to 0 bases, leaving 16 bases not matched to a gene. The CDR3 contains 21 residues. From germline, CDR1 is MNHEY and CDR2 SVGEGT. The DNA for the CDR3 is TGTGCCAGCAGTTACCCGCCGGGACTAGCGGGGCACCCTCTCAGCTCCTACGAGCAGTACTTC. Its translation is CASSYPPGLAGHPLSSYEQYF.

The chain is built from TRBV20-1 and TRBJ2-7, with TRBD2 matching 11 bases. Germline trimming cut 5 bases from V and 9 bases from J; bases unmatched to any gene: 6. Germline V CDR1 and CDR2: DFQATT, SNEGSKA (reference sequence). The CDR3 has 12 residues. The CDR3 coding sequence is TGCAGTGCTGAGACTAGCGGGGTAGGGCAGTACTTC. Amino acids: CSAETSGVGQYF.

This clonotype was seen at least ten times. This chain links TRBV27 with TRBJ2-1; D possibly corresponds to TRBD2 (6 bases). This CDR3 is built from 12 residues. The V end lost 7 bases, the J end lost 8 bases, and 12 bases lay between the germline ends. Germline V gene lookup returns CDR1 MNHEY and CDR2 SMNVEV (reference sequence). This CDR3 is CASNSGVDEQFF. CDR3 sequence (DNA): TGTGCCAGCAATTCGGGGGTCGATGAGCAGTTCTTC.

V usage is TRBV29-1 and J usage is TRBJ1-2, with TRBD1 matching 11 bases. The CDR3 totals 12 residues. Unmatched junction bases numbered 3, after V lost 7 bases and J lost 5 bases. The germline CDR1 and CDR2 sequences are SQVTM and ANQGSEA. CDR3 nucleotide sequence: TGCAGCGCCGGGACAGGGGGGTATGGCTACACCTTC. Its translation: CSAGTGGYGYTF. The whole variable domain, filled in from reference TRBV29-1 and TRBJ1-2, reads SAVISQKPSRDICQRGTSLTIQCQVDSQVTMMFWYRQQPGQSLTLIATANQGSEATYESGFVIDKFPISRPNLTFSTLTVSNMSPEDSSIYLCSAGTGGYGYTFGSGTRLTVV.

This clonotype was detected many times. This chain uses TRBV2 with TRBJ1-2; a weak D match, TRBD1 (5 bases). The CDR3 consists of 13 residues. Germline V gives CDR1 SNHLY, CDR2 FYNNEI. Deletions cut 7 bases from V and 8 bases from J, with 17 bases between. The CDR3 sequence is CASTRDLMGGYTF. The CDR3 coding sequence is TGTGCCAGCACCAGGGACCTCATGGGGGGCTACACCTTC.

The CDR3 DNA sequence: TGTGCCATCAGTGTGGCAGGGGATGACAATGAGCAGTTCTTC. Protein: CAISVAGDDNEQFF. The chain is built from TRBV10-3 and TRBJ2-1, with a weak D call TRBD1 (6 bases). The CDR3 loop spans 14 amino acids. The ends were cut back, 4 bases at V and 5 bases at J, with 12 bases in the middle. Germline V gene data show CDR1 as ENHRY and CDR2 as SYGVKD.

This chain links TRBV6-2 or TRBV6-3 with TRBJ2-7, with 8 positions matching TRBD1. Germline V gives CDR1 MNHEY, CDR2 SVGEGT. This CDR3 has 15 amino acids. With V trimmed by 7 bases and J by 4 bases, 12 bases remained unmatched. CDR3 in DNA: TGTGCCAGCACCCTCGACAGGGGTGCAGGATACGAGCAGTACTTC. Translation: CASTLDRGAGYEQYF.

This clonotype was seen many times. The V and J genes are TRBV29-1 and TRBJ1-2; TRBD1 is a possible D gene (5 bases). From germline, CDR1 is SQVTM and CDR2 ANQGSEA. The CDR3 length is 11 residues. V was trimmed by 1 base and J by 13 bases, leaving 13 bases between them. The CDR3: CSVEAQQGGTF. As DNA, the CDR3 is TGCAGCGTTGAAGCCCAGCAGGGAGGCACCTTC.

Note on this clonotype: The junction does not match germline at one end; this may be a read error. This chain joins TRBV12-3 or TRBV12-4 and TRBJ2-7; D is perhaps TRBD2 (7 bases). This CDR3 region has 15 residues. The CDR3 protein is CASSGGGGLLYGQYF. CDR3 DNA sequence: TGTGCCAGCAGTGGAGGGGGAGGGCTTCTCTACGGGCAGTACTTC.